One and the same sample provided the 20 T cell receptor beta chains below, sequenced in a study of T cell repertoires in cytomegalovirus infection. TCRdb re-derived calls from the reads in MiXCR, one entry per CDR3 protein. Seen here are about 740,000 distinct CDR3 sequences, roughly 35% observed once, and the top ten hold 2.5% to 3%. The source material was PBMCs. Receptor source: a human donor in good health (CMV status not recorded). Some clones in this sample may be carry-over from other donors' samples.

Only a few counts were recorded for this clonotype. The chain recombines TRBV12-3 or TRBV12-4 with TRBJ1-4; possibly TRBD1 for D (6 bases). Trimming took off 4 bases at V and 7 bases at J, with 16 bases between the two ends. The CDR3 has 15 amino acids. For the CDR3, the DNA is TGTGCCAGCAGTTCCCATGGGGGGCGAAGTGAAAAACTGTTTTTT. Protein sequence: CASSSHGGRSEKLFF.

Remarks on this clonotype: Mismatch with germline at one junction end may stem from a read error. The CDR3 protein is CASSPGLAGDETQYF. CDR3 nucleotide sequence: TGTGCCAGCAGCCCGGGACTAGCGGGAGATGAGACTCAGTACTTC. The chain uses TRBV7-9 and TRBJ2-5; 14 bases are shared with TRBD2. CDR1 and CDR2 from the germline V gene are SEHNR and FQNEAQ (reference sequence). The CDR3 runs 15 residues.

Many counts were recorded for this clonotype. The V and J genes are TRBV7-8 and TRBJ1-3; D ambiguous. CDR3 size: 17 residues. The germline V gene encodes CDR1 SGHVS and CDR2 FQNEAQ. Trimming stripped 3 bases from V and 0 bases from J, with 15 bases between. The CDR3 nucleotides are TGTGCCAGCAGCTTTCTCGGCAGGTTGGACTCTGGAAACACCATATATTTT. It yields the protein CASSFLGRLDSGNTIYF.

As for this clonotype: The conserved phenylalanine or tryptophan is not found at the CDR3 terminus, so this likely reflects a read error. V and J are TRBV20-1 and TRBJ1-6; 7 bases line up with TRBD1. The CDR3 is 12 residues long. Trimming cost V 4 bases and J 10 bases; bases outside gene matches: 4. Germline V gene sequence: CDR1 DFQATT, CDR2 SNEGSKA (reference sequence). This chain's CDR3 is CSAIKGGSPLHL. DNA for the CDR3: TGCAGTGCTATCAAAGGGGGCTCACCCCTCCACCTT.

This clonotype has more than one count but fewer than ten. This chain links TRBV11-2 with TRBJ2-1; TRBD2 is a possible D gene (5 bases). Germline V gene sequence: CDR1 SGHAT, CDR2 FQNNGV. This CDR3 comprises 14 residues. V shed 6 bases and J shed 1 base, with 10 bases lying between them. CDR3 sequence reads: CASRRVGSYNEQFF. Here the CDR3 DNA reads TGTGCCAGCAGGAGGGTGGGGTCCTACAATGAGCAGTTCTTC.

In this sample, this clonotype turned up many times. CDR3 region: CASSDFQVSNQPQHF. In DNA form, the CDR3 reads TGTGCCAGCAGCGACTTCCAAGTTAGCAATCAGCCCCAGCATTTT. The rearrangement links TRBV2 to TRBJ1-5; unclear D gene. The CDR3 totals 15 residues. V lost 6 bases and J 0 bases, leaving 12 bases between the germline ends. Germline V gene sequence: CDR1 SNHLY, CDR2 FYNNEI.

The table lists this clonotype with many counts. This sequence joins TRBV19 and TRBJ1-5; TRBD1 agrees at 7 bases. This CDR3 region has 14 residues. V trimming: 5 bases; J trimming: 2 bases; junction bases outside the gene matches: 3. Germline V gene lookup returns CDR1 LNHDA and CDR2 SQIVND (reference sequence). CDR3 nucleotide sequence: TGTGCCAGTAGTGTTGGACAGGGCAATCAGCCCCAGCATTTT. Encoded protein: CASSVGQGNQPQHF.

This clonotype has at least ten counts. The chain combines TRBV6-1 with TRBJ1-1; 9 positions agree with TRBD1. The junction had 9 bases not matched to a gene; V was cut back by 7 bases and J by 3 bases. The CDR3 has 15 amino acids. Per the germline V gene, CDR1 is MNHNS and CDR2 is SASEGT. CDR3 region: CASTGQGAGDTEAFF. In DNA, the CDR3 is TGTGCCAGCACGGGACAGGGCGCGGGGGACACTGAAGCTTTCTTT.

This clonotype appeared many times. This chain connects TRBV7-2 to TRBJ1-2; weak D call: TRBD1 (6 bases). The CDR3 loop spans 15 amino acids. Germline assignment: CDR1 SGHTA and CDR2 FQGNSA. Trimming pared 1 base from V and 2 bases from J, leaving 11 bases between. In DNA form, the CDR3 reads TGTGCCAGCAGCTTAGATGACAGGAAAAACTATGGCTACACCTTC. Amino acids: CASSLDDRKNYGYTF.

For this clonotype: The CDR3 carries no conserved terminal phenylalanine or tryptophan, so it likely arises from a read error. CDR3: CASSIGQLAGVETQYL. CDR3 in DNA: TGTGCCAGTAGTATAGGTCAACTAGCGGGGGTAGAGACCCAGTACCTC. This chain uses TRBV19 with TRBJ2-5; 11 nucleotides match TRBD2. The CDR3 length is 16 residues. Germline trimming cut 1 base from V and 4 bases from J; bases unmatched to any gene: 5. Germline V CDR1 and CDR2: LNHDA, SQIVND (reference sequence).

Ten or more counts support this clonotype. The chain recombines TRBV12-3 or TRBV12-4 with TRBJ2-7; D is perhaps TRBD1 (6 bases). V gave up 3 bases and J gave up 5 bases, with 11 bases separating them. The CDR3 has 13 amino acids. CDR3 region: CASSLRGWDEQYF. The CDR3 DNA is TGTGCCAGCAGTTTGAGGGGGTGGGACGAGCAGTACTTC.

The CDR3: CASSPASTSGGPGELFF. CDR3 sequence (DNA): TGCGCCAGCAGCCCTGCCTCGACTAGCGGGGGGCCCGGGGAGCTGTTTTTT. The V gene is TRBV5-1, the J gene TRBJ2-2; 13 bases fit TRBD2. CDR1 is SGHRS, CDR2 YFSETQ, per germline. The length of the CDR3 is 17 residues. V shed 4 bases, J shed 6 bases, and the junction held 9 bases outside the gene matches.

The chain employs TRBV12-3 or TRBV12-4 and TRBJ2-6; 13 bases fit TRBD2. Germline trimming cut 1 base from V and 1 base from J; bases unmatched to any gene: 7. The CDR3 spans 20 residues. CDR3 protein: CASSLGTSGRVWSGANVLTF. The CDR3 DNA reads as TGTGCCAGCAGTTTAGGGACTAGCGGGAGAGTGTGGTCTGGGGCCAACGTCCTGACTTTC.

This clonotype was seen more than once but under ten times. This chain links TRBV24-1 with TRBJ1-1, with TRBD1 matching 9 bases. CDR1 is KGHDR and CDR2 is SFDVKD in the germline V gene. The CDR3 runs to 17 residues. V dropped 5 bases and J dropped 4; count of bases not matched to a gene: 13. CDR3 sequence: CATSVSLGDRGTTEAFF. In DNA form, the CDR3 reads TGTGCCACCAGTGTTTCCTTAGGAGACAGGGGGACCACTGAAGCTTTCTTT.

This clonotype was detected a few times. V gene TRBV5-1 combines with J gene TRBJ2-1; D possibly corresponds to TRBD2 (7 bases). Per germline, CDR1 SGHRS and CDR2 YFSETQ. This CDR3 comprises 19 residues. The V gene lost 6 bases and the J gene lost 0 bases, with 25 bases spanning the gap. CDR3 loop: CASNRGVGAGHSSYNEQFF. The CDR3 coding sequence is TGCGCCAGCAACCGTGGAGTTGGAGCGGGACATAGCTCCTACAATGAGCAGTTCTTC.

The chain recombines TRBV5-6 with TRBJ2-1, with a possible D match to TRBD1 (5 bases). V was pared by 5 bases and J by 5 bases, with 17 bases between. Germline values: CDR1 SGHDT, CDR2 YYEEEE. This CDR3 region has 15 residues. In nucleotides, the CDR3 is TGTGCCAGCAGTGGGGCAGAGACATACCACAATGAGCAGTTCTTC. It yields the protein CASSGAETYHNEQFF.

As regards this clonotype: Germline is not matched at one junction end, which may reflect a read error. V and J are TRBV6-1 and TRBJ1-1; no clear D. Germline CDR1 MNHNS, CDR2 SASEGT. The CDR3 is made up of 13 amino acids. CDR3 bases: TGTGTCAGCATCAAATATTCCGCTTATGAAGCTTTCTTT. This translates into CVSIKYSAYEAFF.

Notes on this clonotype: The CDR3 does not end in the conserved phenylalanine or tryptophan, so this is likely a read error. The chain combines TRBV7-6 with TRBJ2-1; 11 positions agree with TRBD2. The CDR3 has 15 amino acids. J gave up 10 bases and V 3 bases, and 8 bases lay outside the gene matches. CDR1 SGHVS and CDR2 FNYEAQ come from the germline V gene. CDR3 loop: CASSFLAGGGEEQFL. In DNA, the CDR3 is TGTGCCAGCAGCTTTCTAGCGGGGGGCGGGGAGGAGCAGTTCTTA.

The V and J genes are TRBV27 and TRBJ2-6; D may match TRBD1 or TRBD2 (5 bases each). The CDR3 is made up of 15 amino acids. CDR1 is MNHEY and CDR2 is SMNVEV in the germline V gene (reference sequence). V was pared by 2 bases and J by 2 bases, with 7 bases between. CDR3 loop: CASSLLGPGANVLTF. CDR3 coding DNA: TGTGCCAGCAGTTTACTGGGACCTGGGGCCAACGTCCTGACTTTC.

The rearrangement uses TRBV6-5 and TRBJ2-7; 9 bases map to TRBD1. Per the germline V gene, CDR1 is MNHEY and CDR2 is SVGAGI. The CDR3 has 14 residues. V was clipped by 3 bases and J by 5 bases; unmatched bases: 5. Here the CDR3 DNA reads TGTGCCAGCAGTTATGGGGACAGGGTGCACGAGCAGTACTTC. Translated, it gives CASSYGDRVHEQYF.